This TCR beta chain was recovered during a study of blood T cells in healthy people across ages. Study findings and constraints: Older age coincided with a roughly linear decline in TCR beta diversity per million T cells.

With a J-beta primer mix and a sample-barcoded 5' primer, a second PCR ran roughly 6 to 11 cycles. TCRdb independently ran MiXCR on the 5' RACE reads; one entry per CDR3 protein. Here the sample spans hundreds of thousands of distinct CDR3 sequences, 47% being singletons. Germline-derived CDR1 and CDR2 are SGHTA and FQGTGA. Germline trimming cut 5 bases from V and 0 bases from J; bases unmatched to any gene: 20. The CDR3 is 21 residues long. This clonotype was seen only a few times. Its antigen is as yet unknown. The sequenced sample consisted of blood. V gene TRBV7-3 combines with J gene TRBJ2-1; 9 nucleotides align to TRBD2. This sequence originates from a man at least 80 years old in good health. The CDR3 region has the DNA TGTGCCAGCAGCCGGCTCGCGGGGGGGCCCCTTAGAGATAACTCCTACAATGAGCAGTTCTTC. It specifies CASSRLAGGPLRDNSYNEQFF.